Ten or more counts support the clone carrying this TCR beta chain. The antigen remains unidentified. The authors amplified TCR beta CDR3 regions, and they did so from RNA transcripts for repertoire sequencing. Scientists carried out first-round RT-PCR using HTBI primers and then a second-round multiplex PCR. TCRdb redid the calling of the multiplex PCR reads with MiXCR, one entry per CDR3 protein. The table records 300,000 to 400,000 distinct CDR3 sequences, about 15% of them present only once. The CDR3 loop spans 15 amino acids. Germline V gene sequence: CDR1 DFQATT, CDR2 SNEGSKA (reference sequence). V shed 3 bases, J shed 9 bases, and the junction held 9 bases outside the gene matches. The stable label applied to hyperthyroidism with no ophthalmopathy within 18 months of follow-up. Fresh peripheral blood (about 10 ml) yielded the PBMCs. The data were obtained in a study of Graves' ophthalmopathy and Graves' hyperthyroidism.

Study-level findings and limits: Blood also contained most of the expanded thyroid clonotypes above 0.001 frequency.

The sequence derives from an adult woman with stable Graves' hyperthyroidism. The chain uses TRBV20-1 and TRBJ1-6, with 9 nucleotides matching TRBD1. Material: peripheral blood. DNA of the CDR3: TGCAGTGCTAGTAAAGCCCCGGGACAGGGTTCACCCCTCCACTTT. This codes for CSASKAPGQGSPLHF.